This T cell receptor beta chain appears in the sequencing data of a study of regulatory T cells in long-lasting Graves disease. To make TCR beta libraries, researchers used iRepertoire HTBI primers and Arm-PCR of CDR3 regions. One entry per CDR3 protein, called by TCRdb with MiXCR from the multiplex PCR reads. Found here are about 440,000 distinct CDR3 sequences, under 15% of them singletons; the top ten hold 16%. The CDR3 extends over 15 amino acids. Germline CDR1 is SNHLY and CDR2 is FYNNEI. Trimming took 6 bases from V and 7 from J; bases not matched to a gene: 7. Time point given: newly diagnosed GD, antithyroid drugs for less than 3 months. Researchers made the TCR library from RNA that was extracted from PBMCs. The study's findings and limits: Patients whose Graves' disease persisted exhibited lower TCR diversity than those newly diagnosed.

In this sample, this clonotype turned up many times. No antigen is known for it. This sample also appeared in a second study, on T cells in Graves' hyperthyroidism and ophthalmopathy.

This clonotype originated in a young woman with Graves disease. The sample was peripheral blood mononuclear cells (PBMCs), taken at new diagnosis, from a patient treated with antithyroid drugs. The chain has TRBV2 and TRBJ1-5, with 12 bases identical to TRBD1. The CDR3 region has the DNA TGTGCCAGCAGGACCGGGACAGGGGGCGGGCAGCCCCAGCATTTT. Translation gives CASRTGTGGGQPQHF.